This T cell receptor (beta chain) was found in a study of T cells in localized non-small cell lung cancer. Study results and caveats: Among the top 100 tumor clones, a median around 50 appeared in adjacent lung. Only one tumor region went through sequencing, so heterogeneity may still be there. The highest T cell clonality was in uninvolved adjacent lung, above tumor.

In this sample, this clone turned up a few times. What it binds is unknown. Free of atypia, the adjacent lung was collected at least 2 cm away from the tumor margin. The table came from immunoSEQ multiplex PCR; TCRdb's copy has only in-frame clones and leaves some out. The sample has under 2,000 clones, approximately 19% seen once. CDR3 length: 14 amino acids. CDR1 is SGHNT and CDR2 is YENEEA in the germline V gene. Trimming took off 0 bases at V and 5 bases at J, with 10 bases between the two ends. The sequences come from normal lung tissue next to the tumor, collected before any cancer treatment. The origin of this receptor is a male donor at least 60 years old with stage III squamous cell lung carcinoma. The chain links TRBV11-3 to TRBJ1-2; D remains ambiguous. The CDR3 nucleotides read TGTGCCAGCAGCTTAGATAACCGGCAGTATGGCTACACCTTC. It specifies CASSLDNRQYGYTF.